A selection of T cell receptor beta chains follows, all from one sample in a study of blood T cell repertoires in COVID-19. Measured with immunoSEQ multiplex PCR; TCRdb has only the in-frame clones, and not every one. The table records fewer than 250,000 clones, around four fifths of them present only once. Sequencing was carried out using peripheral blood. These receptors were taken from a man aged 30-40 years with active or convalescent COVID-19. Both conserved end residues are part of each CDR3. Each record gives: D gene, J gene, clone size, V gene, CDR3 DNA, CDR3 protein. The D gene is left open where the match is weak. Some rows have no size entry. The others give once, few or many, or a class for an expanded clone.

TRBD2 TRBJ2-1 once TRBV15 TGTGCCACCAGCCCGGGAGGGAGCTCCTACAATGAGCAGTTCTTC CATSPGGSSYNEQFF
TRBD1 TRBJ1-3 . TRBV19 TGTGCCAGTAGGACAGGGGGAAACACCATATATTTT CASRTGGNTIYF
. TRBJ1-1 . TRBV4-1 TGCGCCAGCAGCCAAAGGACAGTCATGAACACTGAAGCTTTCTTT CASSQRTVMNTEAFF
TRBD1 TRBJ1-1 . TRBV28 TGTGCCAGCAGGGGCCCATTAGGGGGCGTAGGCGAAGCTTTCTTT CASRGPLGGVGEAFF
TRBD2 TRBJ2-1 . TRBV6-2/TRBV6-3 TGTGCCAGCAGTTACTCGATGGCGGAGCGGGGGGCCTACAATGAGCAGTTCTTC CASSYSMAERGAYNEQFF
TRBD2 TRBJ2-7 . TRBV7-8 TGTGCCAGCAGCTTAGCGGGAGTAGCGGGAGGGCGGGAGCAGTACTTC CASSLAGVAGGREQYF
. TRBJ1-5 . TRBV18 TGTGCCAGCTCACCGGAAGGGGGTAGCCGGCCCCAGCATTTT CASSPEGGSRPQHF
. TRBJ2-2 . TRBV7-9 TGTGCCAGCAGCTTAGAGTACATCGGACAGACCACCGGGGAGCTGTTTTTT CASSLEYIGQTTGELFF
TRBD1 TRBJ2-7 . TRBV4-1 TGCGCCAGCTCCGCCGGGACAGTCTCCTACGAGCAGTACTTC CASSAGTVSYEQYF
. TRBJ2-1 . TRBV18 TGTGCCAGCTCACCCGAAGCCCCTACTTACAATGAGCAGTTCTTC CASSPEAPTYNEQFF
TRBD2 TRBJ2-3 . TRBV18 TGTGCCAGCTCACCCGGCGGGGGAGCAGATACGCAGTATTTT CASSPGGGADTQYF
TRBD2 TRBJ2-2 . TRBV3-1/TRBV3-2 TGTGCCAGCAGCCAACCACTAGCGGGGGTAACCGGGGAGCTGTTTTTT CASSQPLAGVTGELFF
TRBD2 TRBJ2-4 . TRBV28 TGTGCCAGCAGTTTATCACGGATAGCGGGGGGAGCCAAAAACATTCAGTACTTC CASSLSRIAGGAKNIQYF
. TRBJ1-1 once TRBV28 TGTGCCAGCAGCCCGGGAGGGATGAACACTGAAGCTTTCTTT CASSPGGMNTEAFF
. TRBJ2-3 . TRBV29-1 TGCAGTGGCGGTGGTGATACGCAGTATTTT CSGGGDTQYF
. TRBJ1-5 . TRBV19 TGTGCCAGTAACGGGGGGCGCTATCAGCCCCAGCATTTT CASNGGRYQPQHF
TRBD2 TRBJ2-1 . TRBV29-1 TGCAGCGTTGCCCCTACGGGAGGACGTTACAATGAGCAGTTCTTC CSVAPTGGRYNEQFF
TRBD1 TRBJ1-5 few TRBV4-3 TGCGCCAGCAGCCAAGGGACAGGGTCGGCACAGCCCCAGCATTTT CASSQGTGSAQPQHF
. TRBJ2-2 . TRBV11-2 TGTGCCAGCAGCCCTAGGCTGAACACCGGGGAGCTGTTTTTT CASSPRLNTGELFF
. TRBJ2-3 . TRBV20-1 TGCAGTGCCCCGGTGGTGGATACGCAGTATTTT CSAPVVDTQYF
TRBD1 TRBJ2-1 . TRBV30 TGTGCCTGGAGCCTCGGACAGGGACACAATGAGCAGTTCTTC CAWSLGQGHNEQFF
TRBD2 TRBJ2-5 . TRBV6-5 TGTGCCAGTACCGGGGTTAGCGGGAATTCGGAGACCCAGTACTTC CASTGVSGNSETQYF
. TRBJ2-1 . TRBV2 TGTGCCAGCAAGAGGGTTAATGGCCCCTACAATGAGCAGTTCTTC CASKRVNGPYNEQFF
. TRBJ1-3 . TRBV9 TGTGCCAGCAGCGTAGATGCGACAGCTTTCGCTGGAAACACCATATATTTT CASSVDATAFAGNTIYF
TRBD1 TRBJ2-3 . TRBV7-9 TGTGCCAGCAGCTCGGGACAGATCTACACAGATACGCAGTATTTT CASSSGQIYTDTQYF
. TRBJ2-5 . TRBV7-2 TGTGCCAGCAGCACCCCCTGGGGCAGGGTAGAGACCCAGTACTTC CASSTPWGRVETQYF
. TRBJ2-3 . TRBV19 TGTGCCAGTAGAATGGGGCCAAGCACAGATACGCAGTATTTT CASRMGPSTDTQYF
. TRBJ2-1 once TRBV29-1 TGCAGCGTTGAAGAAAAGACAGATTACAATGAGCAGTTCTTC CSVEEKTDYNEQFF
TRBD2 TRBJ2-5 . TRBV14 TGTGCCAGCAGCCCCCGGCGACTAGCGGGGGCCGGGTGGCAAGAGACCCAGTACTTC CASSPRRLAGAGWQETQYF
. TRBJ1-4 . TRBV7-8 TGTGCCAGCAGCCTGATAGGGGAATGGAATGAAAAACTGTTTTTT CASSLIGEWNEKLFF
. TRBJ1-2 . TRBV12-3/TRBV12-4 TGTGCCAGCAGTTTCTCCGGGAACTATGGCTACACCTTC CASSFSGNYGYTF
TRBD2 TRBJ2-7 . TRBV4-1 TGCGCCAGCAGCCAGCCGGGACTAGCGGGGGACGAGCAGTACTTC CASSQPGLAGDEQYF
. TRBJ1-5 . TRBV15 TGTGCCACCAGCAGAGATCCCCCAGGGCTGGAATTGAATCAGCCCCAGCATTTT CATSRDPPGLELNQPQHF
TRBD2 TRBJ2-1 once TRBV7-2 TGTGCCAGCAGCGAGTTAGCGGGGGCATTCAATGAGCAGTTCTTC CASSELAGAFNEQFF
. TRBJ1-6 . TRBV4-3 TGCGCCAGCAGCCTGACAAGGCGGGAATCACCCCTCCACTTT CASSLTRRESPLHF
TRBD2 TRBJ2-2 medium-sized TRBV5-6 TGTGCCAGCAGCTCGGGACTAGCGCTCACCGGGGAGCTGTTTTTT CASSSGLALTGELFF
TRBD1 TRBJ1-4 . TRBV7-9 TGTGCCAGCAGCCATTCATCGGACAGGGTTCGGGAAAAACTGTTTTTT CASSHSSDRVREKLFF
TRBD1 TRBJ2-7 . TRBV24-1 TGTGCCACCAGTGACAGGGGGTACGAGCAGTACTTC CATSDRGYEQYF
. TRBJ1-1 . TRBV15 TGTGCCACCAGCAGAGATCCGAGCAGGGTCGGCACTGAAGCTTTCTTT CATSRDPSRVGTEAFF
. TRBJ1-5 . TRBV2 TGTGCCAGCTCAGGGACCGGGGCCCCAGGGGAGCCCCAGCATTTT CASSGTGAPGEPQHF
. TRBJ1-5 . TRBV2 TGTGCCAGCAGTGAATCTTCGGTCAGCAATCAGCCCCAGCATTTT CASSESSVSNQPQHF
TRBD1 TRBJ1-1 . TRBV30 TGTGCCTGGGGGGACAGAAACACTGAAGCTTTCTTT CAWGDRNTEAFF
. TRBJ2-6 few TRBV7-2 TGTGCCAGCAAGGCGGCATATGGGGCCAACGTCCTGACTTTC CASKAAYGANVLTF
. TRBJ2-1 . TRBV10-3 TGTGCCATCAGTGAACTCCCGGGACTCACAACCAATGAGCAGTTCTTC CAISELPGLTTNEQFF
. TRBJ1-1 . TRBV2 TGTGCCAGCGGTACTAACAAGAACACTGAAGCTTTCTTT CASGTNKNTEAFF
. TRBJ2-5 . TRBV11-2 TGTGCCAGCAGCCCGACAGGTGTGGGAGAGACCCAGTACTTC CASSPTGVGETQYF
. TRBJ2-2 . TRBV9 TGTGCCAGCAGCGTAGCTTTTTCGGTAAACACCGGGGAGCTGTTTTTT CASSVAFSVNTGELFF
. TRBJ2-7 few TRBV5-5 TGTGCCAGCAGCTTGGCCGGGTCCTACGAGCAGTACTTC CASSLAGSYEQYF
. TRBJ1-4 . TRBV7-2 TGTGCCAGCAGCTTCTACAGGAGATCGGGCGAAAAACTGTTTTTT CASSFYRRSGEKLFF